Below, one TCR beta chain is given with its context. This entry is derived from a study of shared clonotypes between healthy human individuals. Data came from immunoSEQ multiplex PCR; TCRdb stores just in-frame clones and leaves some out. This table has roughly 2,000,000 clones, just over 90% appearing once. Naive CD8 cells were CD45RO-negative, positively selected for CCR7, excluding terminally differentiated effector memory CD45RA+ cells. The material sequenced was naive CD8+ T cells from PBMCs. This clonotype was sampled from a man aged 18-30 years in good health. Some clones in this sample may be carry-over from other donors' samples.

The CDR3 loop reads CASSSYGTSGYEQYF. In DNA form, the CDR3 reads TGTGCCAGCAGCTCTTACGGGACTAGCGGATACGAGCAGTACTTC. The chain employs TRBV7-2 and TRBJ2-7, with TRBD2 matching 11 bases. The CDR3 is made up of 15 amino acids. From germline, CDR1 is SGHTA and CDR2 FQGNSA. V lost 4 bases, J lost 4 bases, and 6 bases stayed unmatched.